This T cell receptor (beta chain) stems from a study of OX40 agonist ivuxolimab in advanced cancers. Study details: Partial responses were observed in three patients, of whom one had hepatocellular carcinoma and two had cutaneous melanoma. Study-level results: More expanded clones were seen, on average, in CD8+ T cells than in CD4+. No determination was made of the antigen specificity of the expanded peripheral T cells.

Enrollment shut out patients with autoimmune disease history or systemic immunosuppression. Using immunoSEQ multiplex PCR, the repertoire was profiled, and TCRdb retains in-frame clones only, with some absent. The sample has 35,000 to 55,000 clones, approximately 90% seen once. The CDR3 covers 11 residues. Germline V gene data show CDR1 as WNHNN and CDR2 as SYGVQD (reference sequence). V was clipped by 1 base and J by 9 bases, with 4 bases between them. Concerning this clone itself: The target antigen is unknown.

This TCR was sampled from an adult with an advanced solid tumor such as melanoma, head and neck, liver or kidney cancer. The rearrangement links TRBV10-1 to TRBJ2-1; D uncertain. Here the sequenced sample was CD4+ or CD8+ T cells sorted from blood, taken in a trial of the OX40 agonist ivuxolimab. The CDR3 here is CASSEFGEQFF. The CDR3 DNA follows: TGCGCCAGCAGTGAGTTCGGTGAGCAGTTCTTC.